This T cell receptor (beta chain) is drawn from a study of shared clonotypes between healthy human individuals. Study-wide points: Generation probabilities were higher for clonotypes shared across all four sorted-subset donors than for unshared ones.

As defined, naive CD8 cells were CD45RO-negative and positively selected for CCR7, with terminally differentiated effector memory CD45RA+ cells excluded. Concerning this clone itself: What it recognizes is unknown.

The CDR3 is 13 residues long. Germline CDR1 is MNHEY and CDR2 is SMNVEV (reference sequence). Trimming cost V 8 bases and J 8 bases, with 16 bases left between them. The assay was immunoSEQ multiplex PCR, and TCRdb's table has in-frame clones only and misses some. The data show about 1,800,000 clones, around 96% seen once. The rearrangement joins TRBV27 to TRBJ2-1, with a weak D call TRBD2 (7 bases). Input material: naive CD8+ T cells sorted from blood. The receptor was isolated from a young man in good health. The CDR3 here is CASGHWGGDEQFF. CDR3 bases: TGTGCCAGCGGGCATTGGGGGGGCGATGAGCAGTTCTTC.